These 14 T cell receptor beta chains were all obtained from the same sample, sequenced in a study of identical twins. TCRdb recomputed calls from the 5' RACE reads with MiXCR, one row per CDR3 protein. The top ten clones hold 7.2% of a sample with some 300,000 distinct CDR3 sequences, around an eighth of them seen once. The sample also formed part of further work on yellow fever vaccine responses in identical twins.

The sequencing input was CD8+ T cells sorted from blood. The receptors come from a woman aged 18-30 years in good health.

The chain combines TRBV5-6 with TRBJ2-7, with D perhaps matching TRBD1 (6 bases). The germline V gene has CDR1 SGHDT and CDR2 YYEEEE. The CDR3 has 12 residues. V was cut by 7 bases and J by 7 bases, with 15 bases left in between. The CDR3 DNA reads TGTGCCAGCCAGTACTATCAGGGGGAGCAGTACTTC. As protein: CASQYYQGEQYF. Full variable domain (rest looked up from reference TRBV5-6 and TRBJ2-7): DAGVTQSPTHLIKTRGQQVTLRCSPKSGHDTVSWYQQALGQGPQFIFQYYEEEERQRGNFPDRFSGHQFPNYSSELNVNALLLGDSALYLCASQYYQGEQYFGPGTRLTVT.

This clonotype has more than one count but fewer than ten. The rearrangement uses TRBV2 and TRBJ2-5, with a weak D call TRBD2 (6 bases). The CDR3 has 15 amino acids. The V and J ends lost 1 base and 5 bases respectively, with 14 bases between them. Germline CDR1 is SNHLY and CDR2 is FYNNEI. For the CDR3, the DNA is TGTGCCAGCAGTGAAGGGCCAGGGAGGACGGAGACCCAGTACTTC. This sequence encodes CASSEGPGRTETQYF.

CDR3 region: CASSYLGGAYNEQFF. CDR3 DNA sequence: TGTGCCAGCAGTTATCTCGGGGGAGCCTACAATGAGCAGTTCTTC. The chain recombines TRBV6-5 with TRBJ2-1, with TRBD2 as a possible D gene (6 bases). The CDR3 length is 15 residues. Trimming stripped 3 bases from V and 2 bases from J, with 11 bases between. Germline V gene data show CDR1 as MNHEY and CDR2 as SVGAGI.

In its sample, this clonotype was seen a few times. V usage is TRBV7-9 and J usage is TRBJ1-5, with TRBD1 matching 7 bases. The ends lost 4 bases at V and 6 bases at J; junction bases unmatched: 9. In germline, CDR1 is SEHNR, CDR2 FQNEAQ (reference sequence). The CDR3 runs to 15 residues. The CDR3 nucleotides are TGTGCCAGCAGCTCGCAGGGGGGATCGGGTCAGCCCCAGCATTTT. This encodes CASSSQGGSGQPQHF.

This clonotype was counted ten times or more. The gene calls are TRBV11-2 and TRBJ2-3; D not certain. Trimming left V 1 base short and J 2 bases short, with 10 bases between. CDR1 is SGHAT, CDR2 FQNNGV, per germline. The CDR3 spans 15 residues. CDR3 residues: CASSLAGRLTDTQYF. The CDR3 nucleotides read TGTGCCAGCAGCTTAGCTGGGCGGCTCACAGATACGCAGTATTTT.

V and J are TRBV20-1 and TRBJ2-3, with a possible D match to TRBD2 (5 bases). There are 17 residues in the CDR3. V shed 2 bases and J shed 0 bases, with 18 bases lying between them. The germline V gene encodes CDR1 DFQATT and CDR2 SNEGSKA (reference sequence). The DNA of the CDR3 is TGCAGTGCTAGATTTCCCGGGGAAAGACCGAGCACAGATACGCAGTATTTT. Its protein product is CSARFPGERPSTDTQYF.

The V gene is TRBV20-1, the J gene TRBJ2-1; 11 bases fit TRBD2. Germline V lookup: CDR1 DFQATT, CDR2 SNEGSKA (reference sequence). The trim removed 5 bases at V and 9 bases at J, leaving 6 bases unmatched. The CDR3 runs to 13 residues. DNA of the CDR3: TGCAGTGCTTTTTTGCTAGCGGGGGGTGAGCAGTTCTTC. This codes for CSAFLLAGGEQFF.

This clonotype was found a few times. The V gene is TRBV7-9, the J gene TRBJ2-3; the match to TRBD2 covers 8 bases. With V trimmed by 11 bases and J by 3 bases, 10 bases remained unmatched. Germline V CDR1 and CDR2: SEHNR, FQNEAQ (reference sequence). The CDR3 consists of 14 residues. The CDR3 is CAGDSGRMTDTQYF. In DNA form, the CDR3 reads TGTGCCGGCGACAGCGGGAGAATGACAGATACGCAGTATTTT.

This clonotype was seen more than once but under ten times. The chain has TRBV13 and TRBJ2-7, with 9 nucleotides matching TRBD2. The junction had 2 bases not matched to a gene; V was cut back by 3 bases and J by 2 bases. The germline V gene encodes CDR1 PRHDT and CDR2 FYEKMQ (reference sequence). The CDR3 sequence is 14 residues long. The CDR3 reads CASSLREGPYEQYF. CDR3 sequence (DNA): TGTGCCAGCAGCTTGCGGGAGGGCCCCTACGAGCAGTACTTC.

There are a few counts of this clonotype. The rearrangement links TRBV4-1 to TRBJ1-5; D gene unclear. Germline lookup yields CDR1 MGHRA and CDR2 YSYEKL. The germline V and J ends were trimmed by 3 bases and 3 bases, with 9 bases remaining between them. This CDR3 is built from 14 residues. CDR3 DNA sequence: TGCGCCAGCAGCCACAGCCAGATCAATCAGCCCCAGCATTTT. It specifies CASSHSQINQPQHF.

The J gene is TRBJ2-2, the V gene TRBV7-8; D not resolved. This CDR3 is 13 amino acids long. Between the trimmed V and J ends, which lost 2 bases and 6 bases, there was a span of 7 bases. Germline V CDR1 and CDR2: SGHVS, FQNEAQ. The CDR3 loop is CASSLIWPGELFF. As DNA, the CDR3 is TGTGCCAGCAGCTTAATCTGGCCCGGGGAGCTGTTTTTT.

This clonotype was found many times. The chain employs TRBV4-1 and TRBJ2-1; weak D call: TRBD1 (5 bases). The germline V gene has CDR1 MGHRA and CDR2 YSYEKL. Trimming removed 1 base from V and 8 bases from J, with 9 bases in between. The CDR3 has 13 residues. CDR3 protein: CASSQVRGDEQFF. The CDR3 DNA sequence: TGCGCCAGCAGCCAAGTAAGGGGCGATGAGCAGTTCTTC.

V usage is TRBV24-1 and J usage is TRBJ1-1; D is ambiguous. The CDR3 is 13 amino acids. The germline V gene encodes CDR1 KGHDR and CDR2 SFDVKD. Between the trimmed V and J ends, which lost 10 bases and 1 base, there was a span of 12 bases. For the CDR3, the DNA is TGTGCCACTCGCGGTGGGAAGAACACTGAAGCTTTCTTT. Translating gives CATRGGKNTEAFF.

The chain combines TRBV4-1 with TRBJ1-3; tentatively, D is TRBD1 (6 bases). The CDR3 consists of 16 residues. From germline, CDR1 is MGHRA and CDR2 YSYEKL. V lost 1 base and J 0 bases, leaving 10 bases between the germline ends. CDR3: CASSQGDTGSGNTIYF. CDR3 nucleotides: TGCGCCAGCAGCCAAGGGGACACCGGCTCTGGAAACACCATATATTTT.